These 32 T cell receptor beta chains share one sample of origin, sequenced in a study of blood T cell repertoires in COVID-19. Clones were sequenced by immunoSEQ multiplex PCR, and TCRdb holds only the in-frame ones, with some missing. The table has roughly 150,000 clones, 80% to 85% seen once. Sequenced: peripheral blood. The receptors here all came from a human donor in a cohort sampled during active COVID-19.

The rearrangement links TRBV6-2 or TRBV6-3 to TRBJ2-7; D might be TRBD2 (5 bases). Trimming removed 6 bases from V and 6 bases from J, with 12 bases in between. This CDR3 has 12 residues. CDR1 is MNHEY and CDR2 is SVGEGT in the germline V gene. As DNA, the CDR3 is TGTGCCAGCAGCTTCGGGGTTATCGAGCAGTACTTC. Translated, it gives CASSFGVIEQYF.

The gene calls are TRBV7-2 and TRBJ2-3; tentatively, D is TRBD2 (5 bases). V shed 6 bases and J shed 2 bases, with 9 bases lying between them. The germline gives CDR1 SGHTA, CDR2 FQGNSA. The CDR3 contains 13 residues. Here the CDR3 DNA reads TGTGCCAGCAGGGACTCCTACACAGATACGCAGTATTTT. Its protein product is CASRDSYTDTQYF.

The CDR3 nucleotides read TGTGCCAGCAGCTCTTCTTATAACACTGAAGCTTTCTTT. Translation: CASSSSYNTEAFF. The chain combines TRBV7-3 with TRBJ1-1; no clear D gene. With 4 bases removed from V and 2 bases from J, the gap between germline ends came to 8 bases. Germline CDR1 and CDR2: SGHTA and FQGTGA. The CDR3 length is 13 residues. Filled out from reference TRBV7-3 and TRBJ1-1, the complete variable domain reads GAGVSQTPSNKVTEKGKYVELRCDPISGHTALYWYRQSLGQGPEFLIYFQGTGAADDSGLPNDRFFAVRPEGSVSTLKIQRTERGDSAVYLCASSSSYNTEAFFGQGTRLTVV.

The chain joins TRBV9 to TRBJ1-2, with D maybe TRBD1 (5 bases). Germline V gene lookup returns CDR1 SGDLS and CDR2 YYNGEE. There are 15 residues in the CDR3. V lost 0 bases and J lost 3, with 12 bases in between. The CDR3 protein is CASSVGPDSYYGYTF. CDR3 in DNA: TGTGCCAGCAGCGTAGGTCCCGACAGCTACTATGGCTACACCTTC.

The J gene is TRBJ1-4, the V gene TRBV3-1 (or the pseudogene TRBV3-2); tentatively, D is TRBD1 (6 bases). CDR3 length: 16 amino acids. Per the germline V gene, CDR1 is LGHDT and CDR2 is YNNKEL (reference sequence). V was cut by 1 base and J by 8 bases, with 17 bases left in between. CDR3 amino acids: CASSQVVVRGWEKLFF. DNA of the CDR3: TGTGCCAGCAGCCAAGTGGTAGTCAGGGGCTGGGAAAAACTGTTTTTT.

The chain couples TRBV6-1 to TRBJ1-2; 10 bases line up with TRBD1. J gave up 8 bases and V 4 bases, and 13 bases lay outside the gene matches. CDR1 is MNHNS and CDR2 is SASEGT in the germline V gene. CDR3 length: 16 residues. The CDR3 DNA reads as TGTGCCAGCAGTGGCGCCCTCGGGACAGGGGTCTTCGGCTACACCTTC. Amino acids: CASSGALGTGVFGYTF.

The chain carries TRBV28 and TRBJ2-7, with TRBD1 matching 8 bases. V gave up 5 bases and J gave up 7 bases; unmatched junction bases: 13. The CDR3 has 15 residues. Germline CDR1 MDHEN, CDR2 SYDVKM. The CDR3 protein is CASSPSGGPRREQYF. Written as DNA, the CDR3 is TGTGCCAGCAGTCCCTCAGGGGGCCCTCGGAGGGAGCAGTACTTC.

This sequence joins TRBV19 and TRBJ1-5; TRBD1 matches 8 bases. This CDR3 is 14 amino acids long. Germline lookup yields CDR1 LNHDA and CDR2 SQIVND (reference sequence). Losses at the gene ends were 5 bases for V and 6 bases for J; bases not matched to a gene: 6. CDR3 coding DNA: TGTGCCAGTAGTTATCGGACAGGGAGTCAGCCCCAGCATTTT. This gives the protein CASSYRTGSQPQHF.

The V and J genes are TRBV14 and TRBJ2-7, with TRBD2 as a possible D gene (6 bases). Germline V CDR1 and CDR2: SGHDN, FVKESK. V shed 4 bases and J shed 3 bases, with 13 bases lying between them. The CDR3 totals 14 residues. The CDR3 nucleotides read TGTGCCAGCAGCCGACCGGGACTGCTCTACGAGCAGTACTTC. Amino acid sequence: CASSRPGLLYEQYF.

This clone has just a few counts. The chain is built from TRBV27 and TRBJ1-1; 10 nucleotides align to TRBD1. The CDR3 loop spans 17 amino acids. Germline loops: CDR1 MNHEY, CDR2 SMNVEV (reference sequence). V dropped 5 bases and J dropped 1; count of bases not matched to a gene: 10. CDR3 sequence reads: CASSALTGGSANTEAFF. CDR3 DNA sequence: TGTGCCAGCAGTGCACTGACAGGGGGCTCAGCGAACACTGAAGCTTTCTTT.

CDR3 DNA sequence: TGTGCCAGCAGCCTGTCAGGAGGAAACACCATATATTTT. This sequence encodes CASSLSGGNTIYF. The genes are TRBV6-5 and TRBJ1-3; D is undetermined. Deletions cut 6 bases from V and 4 bases from J, with 10 bases between. Per the germline V gene, CDR1 is MNHEY and CDR2 is SVGAGI. The CDR3 is 13 residues long.

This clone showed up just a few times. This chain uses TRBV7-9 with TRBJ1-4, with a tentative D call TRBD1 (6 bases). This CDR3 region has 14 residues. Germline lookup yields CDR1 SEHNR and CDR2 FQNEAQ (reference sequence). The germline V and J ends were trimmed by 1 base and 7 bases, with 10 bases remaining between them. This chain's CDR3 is CASSLDGGSEKLFF. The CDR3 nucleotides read TGTGCCAGCAGCTTAGATGGGGGCTCTGAAAAACTGTTTTTT.

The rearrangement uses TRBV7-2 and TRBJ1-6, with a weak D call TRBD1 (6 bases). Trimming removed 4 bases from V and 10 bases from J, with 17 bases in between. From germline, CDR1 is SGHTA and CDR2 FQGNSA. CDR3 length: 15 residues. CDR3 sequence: CASSSVGGAGSPLHF. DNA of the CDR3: TGTGCCAGCAGCTCCGTGGGGGGGGCTGGGTCACCCCTCCACTTT.

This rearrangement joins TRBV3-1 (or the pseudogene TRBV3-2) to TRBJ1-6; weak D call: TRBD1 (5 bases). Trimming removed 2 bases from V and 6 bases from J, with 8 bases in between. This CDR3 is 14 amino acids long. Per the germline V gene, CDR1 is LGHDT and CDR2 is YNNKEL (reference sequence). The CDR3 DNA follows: TGTGCCAGCAGCCAAAGCGGGACTAATTCACCCCTCCACTTT. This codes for CASSQSGTNSPLHF.

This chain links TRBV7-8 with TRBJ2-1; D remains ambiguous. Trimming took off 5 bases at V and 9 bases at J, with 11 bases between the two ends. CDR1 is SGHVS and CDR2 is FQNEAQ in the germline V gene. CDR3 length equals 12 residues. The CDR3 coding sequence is TGTGCCAGCAGCGCGGCGGTCGGTGAGCAGTTCTTC. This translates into CASSAAVGEQFF. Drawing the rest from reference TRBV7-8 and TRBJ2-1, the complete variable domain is GAGVSQSPRYKVAKRGQDVALRCDPISGHVSLFWYQQALGQGPEFLTYFQNEAQLDKSGLPSDRFFAERPEGSVSTLKIQRTQQEDSAVYLCASSAAVGEQFFGPGTRLTVL.

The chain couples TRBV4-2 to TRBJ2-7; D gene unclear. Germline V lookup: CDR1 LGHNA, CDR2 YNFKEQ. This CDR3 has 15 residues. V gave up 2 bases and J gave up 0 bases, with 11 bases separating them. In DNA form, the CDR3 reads TGTGCCAGCAGCCAAAATCAGGCGAACTCCTACGAGCAGTACTTC. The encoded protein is CASSQNQANSYEQYF.

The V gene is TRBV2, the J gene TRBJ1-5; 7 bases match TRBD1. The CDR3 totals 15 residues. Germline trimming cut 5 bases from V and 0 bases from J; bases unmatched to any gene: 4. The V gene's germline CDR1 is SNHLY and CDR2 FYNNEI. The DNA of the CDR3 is TGTGCCAGCAGTATAAGACAGGGTAGCAATCAGCCCCAGCATTTT. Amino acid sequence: CASSIRQGSNQPQHF.

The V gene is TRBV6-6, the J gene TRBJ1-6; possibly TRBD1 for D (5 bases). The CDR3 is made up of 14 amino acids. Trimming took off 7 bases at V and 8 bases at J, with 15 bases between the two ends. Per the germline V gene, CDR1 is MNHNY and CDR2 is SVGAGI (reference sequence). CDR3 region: CASIRVWGDSPLHF. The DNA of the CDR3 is TGTGCCAGCATCCGTGTCTGGGGCGATTCACCCCTCCACTTT.

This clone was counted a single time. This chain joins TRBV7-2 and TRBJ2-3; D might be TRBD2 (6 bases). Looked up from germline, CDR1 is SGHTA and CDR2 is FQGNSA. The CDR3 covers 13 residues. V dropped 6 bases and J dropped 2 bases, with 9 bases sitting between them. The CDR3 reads CASRRDPTDTQYF. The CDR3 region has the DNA TGTGCCAGCAGGCGGGACCCCACAGATACGCAGTATTTT. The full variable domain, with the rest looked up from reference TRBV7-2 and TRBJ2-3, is GAGVSQSPSNKVTEKGKDVELRCDPISGHTALYWYRQSLGQGLEFLIYFQGNSAPDKSGLPSDRFSAERTGGSVSTLTIQRTQQEDSAVYLCASRRDPTDTQYFGPGTRLTVL.

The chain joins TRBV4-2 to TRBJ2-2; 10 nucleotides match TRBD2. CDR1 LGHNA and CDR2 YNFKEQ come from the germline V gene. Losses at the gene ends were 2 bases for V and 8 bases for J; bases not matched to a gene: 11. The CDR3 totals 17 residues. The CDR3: CASSQKRAGGPVGELFF. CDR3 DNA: TGTGCCAGCAGCCAAAAGAGAGCGGGGGGGCCGGTGGGGGAGCTGTTTTTT.

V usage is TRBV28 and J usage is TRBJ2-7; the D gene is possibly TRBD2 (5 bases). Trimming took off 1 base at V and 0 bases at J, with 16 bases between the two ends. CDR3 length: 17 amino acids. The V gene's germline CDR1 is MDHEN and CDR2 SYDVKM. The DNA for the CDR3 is TGTGCCAGCAGTTTATCAGCGTGGATTACTAGCTCCTACGAGCAGTACTTC. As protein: CASSLSAWITSSYEQYF.

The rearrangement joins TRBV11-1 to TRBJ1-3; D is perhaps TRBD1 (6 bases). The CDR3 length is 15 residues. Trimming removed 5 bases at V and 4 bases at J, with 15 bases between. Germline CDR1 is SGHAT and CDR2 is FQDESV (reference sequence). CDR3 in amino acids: CASSQTGRSGNTIYF. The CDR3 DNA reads TGTGCCAGCAGCCAGACAGGACGTTCGGGAAACACCATATATTTT.

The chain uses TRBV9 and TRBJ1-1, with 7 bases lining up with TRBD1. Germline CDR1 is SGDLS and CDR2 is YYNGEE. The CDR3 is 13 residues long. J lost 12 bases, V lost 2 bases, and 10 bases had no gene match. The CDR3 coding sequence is TGTGCCAGCAGCGTCGAACAGGGGACGGGAACTTTCTTT. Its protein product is CASSVEQGTGTFF.

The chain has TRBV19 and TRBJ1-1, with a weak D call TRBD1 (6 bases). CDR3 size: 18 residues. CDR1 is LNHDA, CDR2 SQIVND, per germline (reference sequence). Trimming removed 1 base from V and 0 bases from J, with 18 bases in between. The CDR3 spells CASSIGFHTGILNTEAFF. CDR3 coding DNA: TGTGCCAGTAGTATAGGGTTTCATACAGGGATCTTGAACACTGAAGCTTTCTTT.

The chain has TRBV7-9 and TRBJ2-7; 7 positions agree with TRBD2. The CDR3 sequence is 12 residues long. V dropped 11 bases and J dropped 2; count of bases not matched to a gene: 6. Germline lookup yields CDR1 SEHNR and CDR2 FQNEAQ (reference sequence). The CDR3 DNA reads TGTGCCGGCGCGGGGGAAACCTACGAGCAGTACTTC. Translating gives CAGAGETYEQYF.

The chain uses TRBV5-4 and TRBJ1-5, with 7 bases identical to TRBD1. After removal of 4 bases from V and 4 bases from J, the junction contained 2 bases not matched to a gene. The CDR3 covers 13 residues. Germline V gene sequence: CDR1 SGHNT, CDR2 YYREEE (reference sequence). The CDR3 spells CASSRDSNQPQHF. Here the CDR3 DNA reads TGTGCCAGCAGCAGGGACAGTAATCAGCCCCAGCATTTT.

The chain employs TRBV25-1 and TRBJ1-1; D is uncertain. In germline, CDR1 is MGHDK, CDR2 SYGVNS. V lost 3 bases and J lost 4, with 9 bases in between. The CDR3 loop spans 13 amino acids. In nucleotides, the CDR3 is TGTGCCAGCAGTGACCCTCGAGGCACTGAAGCTTTCTTT. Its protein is CASSDPRGTEAFF.

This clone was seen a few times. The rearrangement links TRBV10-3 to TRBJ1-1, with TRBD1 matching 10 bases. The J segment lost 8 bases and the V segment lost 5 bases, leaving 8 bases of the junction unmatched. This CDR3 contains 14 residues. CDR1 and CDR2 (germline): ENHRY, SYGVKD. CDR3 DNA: TGTGCCATCAGTAACCGGGACAGGGGAGTGGAAGCTTTCTTT. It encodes CAISNRDRGVEAFF.

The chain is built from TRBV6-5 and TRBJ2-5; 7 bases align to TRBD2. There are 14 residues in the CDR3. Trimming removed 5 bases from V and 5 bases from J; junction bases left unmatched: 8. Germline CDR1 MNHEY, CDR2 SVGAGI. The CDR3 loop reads CASSTPGEGETQYF. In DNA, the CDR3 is TGTGCCAGCAGTACCCCCGGGGAGGGGGAGACCCAGTACTTC.

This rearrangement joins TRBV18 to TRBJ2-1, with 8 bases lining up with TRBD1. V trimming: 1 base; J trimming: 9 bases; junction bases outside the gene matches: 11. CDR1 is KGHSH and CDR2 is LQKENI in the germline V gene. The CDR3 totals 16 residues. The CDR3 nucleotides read TGTGCCAGCTCACCACAAGACAGGGGTGGCCTGGGTGAGCAGTTCTTC. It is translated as CASSPQDRGGLGEQFF.

The CDR3 here is CASSQRESYNSPLHF. The DNA for the CDR3 is TGTGCCAGCAGTCAAAGGGAGTCCTATAATTCACCCCTCCACTTT. The chain has TRBV6-5 and TRBJ1-6; no clear D. The germline V gene has CDR1 MNHEY and CDR2 SVGAGI. This CDR3 comprises 15 residues. Trimming stripped 5 bases from V and 1 base from J, with 9 bases between.

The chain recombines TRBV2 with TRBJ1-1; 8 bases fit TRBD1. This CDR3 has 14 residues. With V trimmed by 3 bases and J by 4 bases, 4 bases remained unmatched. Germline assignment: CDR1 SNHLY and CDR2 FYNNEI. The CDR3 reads CASSEAGGITEAFF. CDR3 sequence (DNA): TGTGCCAGCAGTGAGGCAGGGGGCATCACTGAAGCTTTCTTT. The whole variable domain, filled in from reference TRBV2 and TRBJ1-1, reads EPEVTQTPSHQVTQMGQEVILRCVPISNHLYFYWYRQILGQKVEFLVSFYNNEISEKSEIFDDQFSVERPDGSNFTLKIRSTKLEDSAMYFCASSEAGGITEAFFGQGTRLTVV.